This TCR beta chain emerged from a study of cytomegalovirus exposure and HLA in healthy donors. Study-level points and caveats: Previously analyzed data showed that most TCR beta V segments were productive at a frequency of about 87% or about 30%. Among TCR beta chains, those listed as cytomegalovirus-associated numbered roughly 150. Rarity marked most TCR sequences, yet some public TCRs occurred in many donors.

The PCR was carried out with 60 Vbeta primers and 13 Jbeta primers. Sequenced by immunoSEQ multiplex PCR; TCRdb stores in-frame clones only, minus some. The sample lists around 180,000 clones, 65% to 80% occurring once. This CDR3 is 18 amino acids long. Turning to this clone: Its antigen is unidentified.

This clonotype was obtained from a woman aged 40 to 49 in good health and CMV-seronegative. The chain combines TRBV21-1 with TRBJ1-5; whether TRBD1, the table's D call, matches the DNA was not checked. TRBV21-1 is reported as a pseudogene. The sample taken for sequencing was PBMCs. As DNA, the CDR3 is TGTGCCAGCAGCAACGGACAGGGCGAGGAGTATAGCAATCAGCCCCAGCATTTT. This translates into CASSNGQGEEYSNQPQHF.